What follows describes a single T cell receptor (beta chain). Profiled with immunoSEQ multiplex PCR; TCRdb holds only in-frame clones, not every one. This sample has over 50,000 clones; over 80% occur once, and the top ten carry roughly 0.25%. This sample stems from a study of T cell changes during pregnancy in multiple sclerosis. The specimen comprised CD4+ T cells from peripheral blood mononuclear cells, sampled in the third trimester of pregnancy. This receptor was identified in a female donor with multiple sclerosis, enrolled in a pregnancy study.

CDR3 bases: TGTGCCAGCAGCGCGGTTGATGGGCAGGGGGTTCAGCCCCAGCATTTT. Translating gives CASSAVDGQGVQPQHF. The V and J genes are TRBV9 and TRBJ1-5, with 7 bases identical to TRBD1. Germline V gene lookup returns CDR1 SGDLS and CDR2 YYNGEE. This CDR3 comprises 16 residues. The V segment lost 3 bases and the J segment 6 bases; nucleotides outside the gene matches: 12. Combining the CDR3 with reference TRBV9 and TRBJ1-5 gives the whole variable domain DSGVTQTPKHLITATGQRVTLRCSPRSGDLSVYWYQQSLDQGLQFLIQYYNGEERAKGNILERFSAQQFPDLHSELNLSSLELGDSALYFCASSAVDGQGVQPQHFGDGTRLSIL.